The rows below give T cell receptor beta chains drawn from one sample of a study of blood T cell repertoires in COVID-19. The assay was immunoSEQ multiplex PCR, and TCRdb's table has in-frame clones only and misses some. Of about 140,000 clones listed, around 90% are singletons. Sequenced sample: peripheral blood. Receptors were obtained from a woman aged 55 to 70 with acute or convalescent COVID-19. CDR3s include the opening cysteine and the closing phenylalanine or tryptophan. D genes are given only for firm matches. Part of the rows lack a size; the others show once, few, many or a class for expanded clones.

D,J,size,V,DNA,CDR3
-,TRBJ2-2,-,TRBV10-2,TGCGCCAGCCAAAGAGGAACCGGGGAGCTGTTTTTT,CASQRGTGELFF
TRBD1,TRBJ2-5,-,TRBV11-3,TGTGCCAGCAGCCTAAGACAGGGTCAACAAGAGACCCAGTACTTC,CASSLRQGQQETQYF
-,TRBJ1-1,once,TRBV4-2,TGTGCCAGCAGCCAAAGACAAAGCACTGAAGCTTTCTTT,CASSQRQSTEAFF
TRBD1,TRBJ1-2,-,TRBV5-1,TGCGCCAGCAGCGTTGGACAGGAGGGCTATGGCTACACCTTC,CASSVGQEGYGYTF
-,TRBJ2-3,-,TRBV5-4,TGTGCCAGCAGCTTGGGTTATGGGACACAAACAGATACGCAGTATTTT,CASSLGYGTQTDTQYF
TRBD1,TRBJ1-6,few,TRBV10-3,TGTGCCATCAGTAAACATGACAGGGCCCGGGGTTCACCCCTCCACTTT,CAISKHDRARGSPLHF
TRBD1,TRBJ1-6,once,TRBV28,TGTGCCAGCAGTTTAAGCGGGACAGGGTCGCATTCACCCCTCCACTTT,CASSLSGTGSHSPLHF
TRBD1,TRBJ2-5,-,TRBV30,TGTGCCCGGGGACAGGGGTCGGGCGGGGAGACCCAGTACTTC,CARGQGSGGETQYF
-,TRBJ1-6,-,TRBV5-1,TGCGCCAGCAGCCACCTTCCGGGGGAGTACAGTTCACCCCTCCACTTT,CASSHLPGEYSSPLHF
TRBD1,TRBJ2-5,once,TRBV18,TGTGCCAGCTCACCACCGGCGACAGGGGGCGAGACCCAGTACTTC,CASSPPATGGETQYF
-,TRBJ2-5,-,TRBV2,TGTGCCAGCAGGTCCCGAGCGATCCAAGAGACCCAGTACTTC,CASRSRAIQETQYF
-,TRBJ1-2,-,TRBV18,TGTGCCAGCTCACCGGGGGCAGAACCAAACTATGGCTACACCTTC,CASSPGAEPNYGYTF
-,TRBJ2-2,-,TRBV4-2,TGTGCCAGCAGCCAAGCGGGATTACTTGGGGAGCTGTTTTTT,CASSQAGLLGELFF
TRBD2,TRBJ2-6,-,TRBV19,TGTGCCAGTAGTAGTCTAGCGGATTTCTCTGGGGCCAACGTCCTGACTTTC,CASSSLADFSGANVLTF
-,TRBJ2-7,-,TRBV24-1,TGTGCCACCAGTGCATCGGGGTTCGAGCAGTACTTC,CATSASGFEQYF
TRBD1,TRBJ1-2,-,TRBV28,TGTGCCAGCCGGGGGCCGGGACAGGGGTCTGGCTACACCTTC,CASRGPGQGSGYTF
-,TRBJ2-1,-,TRBV2,TGTGCCAGCAGTGAAGCGTTCGGTAACAATGAGCAGTTCTTC,CASSEAFGNNEQFF
TRBD1,TRBJ2-5,-,TRBV9,TGTGCCAGCAGCGAGGGGACAGAAATACAAGAGACCCAGTACTTC,CASSEGTEIQETQYF
-,TRBJ2-5,-,TRBV6-5,TGTGCCAGCAGTTCCCCCGTCTGGACCCAGTACTTC,CASSSPVWTQYF
TRBD2,TRBJ2-7,once,TRBV5-4,TGTGCCAGCAGCTTGGTCGGGGGGGAGCACGAGCAGTACTTC,CASSLVGGEHEQYF
TRBD1,TRBJ1-1,once,TRBV19,TGTGCCAGTAAGTCTCCGGGACAGAGGAAGATGGCTGAAGCTTTCTTT,CASKSPGQRKMAEAFF
TRBD1,TRBJ2-7,-,TRBV25-1,TGTGCCAGCAGTCGGGGACAGGGAACCCACGAGCAGTACTTC,CASSRGQGTHEQYF
-,TRBJ1-2,-,TRBV28,TGTGCCAGCAGTCCTTATCCAGGAGGAGGGGAAGGCTATGGCTACACCTTC,CASSPYPGGGEGYGYTF
-,TRBJ2-3,-,TRBV4-3,TGCGCCAGCAGCCAAGAGCTTCAGGGAACAGATACGCAGTATTTT,CASSQELQGTDTQYF
-,TRBJ1-2,once,TRBV7-8,TGTGCCAGCAGCTCCCGGAGGGTGCAATCTAACTATGGCTACACCTTC,CASSSRRVQSNYGYTF
-,TRBJ2-7,-,TRBV19,TGTGCCAGTAGTTCGGACAGAGAATCCTACGAGCAGTACTTC,CASSSDRESYEQYF
-,TRBJ2-1,-,TRBV7-2,TGTGCCAGCAGCCAACTAGTTAACTCCTACAATGAGCAGTTCTTC,CASSQLVNSYNEQFF
-,TRBJ2-3,-,TRBV5-1,TGCGCCAGCAGCTTGGGGACAGTACCCACAGATACGCAGTATTTT,CASSLGTVPTDTQYF
TRBD1,TRBJ1-1,few,TRBV7-2,TGTGCCAGCAGCCCACAGACCGGGACAGGGTTTTACACTGAAGCTTTCTTT,CASSPQTGTGFYTEAFF